This TCR beta chain derives from a study of T cells in localized non-small cell lung cancer. In germline, CDR1 is SGHRS, CDR2 YFSETQ. V was pared by 3 bases and J by 2 bases, with 16 bases between. This CDR3 spans 16 amino acids. Clones were sequenced by immunoSEQ multiplex PCR, and TCRdb holds only the in-frame ones, with some missing. The sample includes 17,000 or so clones, more than 70% seen only once; the top ten take about 35%. This material consisted of peripheral blood, taken before any cancer treatment. This chain connects TRBV5-1 to TRBJ2-3; possibly TRBD1 for D (6 bases). This TCR derives from a male donor older than 55 with stage III lung adenocarcinoma. CDR3 nucleotide sequence: TGCGCCAGCAGCTACAGACAGGCCTCATACACAGATACGCAGTATTTT. Residues: CASSYRQASYTDTQYF.